Below are 19 T cell receptor beta chains sequenced from a single sample in a study of blood T cells in healthy people across ages. Through a sample-barcoded 5' primer and a J-beta primer mix, a second PCR was run for roughly 6 to 11 cycles. Each CDR3 protein is one row after TCRdb ran MiXCR on the 5' RACE reads. The sample includes 1.5 million to 2 million distinct CDR3 sequences, about 50% of them seen just once. Sequences were obtained from blood. These receptors came from a woman in her 40s in good health.

This clonotype occurred a few times. V and J are TRBV6-2 or TRBV6-3 and TRBJ2-4; TRBD2 is a possible D gene (5 bases). There are 14 residues in the CDR3. Trimming removed 3 bases from V and 8 bases from J, with 14 bases in between. The V gene's germline CDR1 is MNHEY and CDR2 SVGEGT. For the CDR3, the DNA is TGTGCCAGCAGTTATGGCATGGGGAGCGACATTCAGTACTTC. As protein: CASSYGMGSDIQYF.

The rearrangement uses TRBV6-2 or TRBV6-3 and TRBJ2-7; D possibly corresponds to TRBD2 (6 bases). Trimming took 2 bases from V and 1 from J, leaving 18 bases between them. The CDR3 is made up of 17 amino acids. Per the germline V gene, CDR1 is MNHEY and CDR2 is SVGEGT. The CDR3, as DNA: TGTGCCAGCAGTTACGACTCCGAGGGACTGCATTCCTACGAGCAGTACTTC. As protein: CASSYDSEGLHSYEQYF.

The chain couples TRBV4-3 to TRBJ2-6, with unresolved D. The V end was cut by 3 bases, the J end by 3 bases, with 12 bases between. The CDR3 consists of 16 residues. The germline V gene has CDR1 LGHNA and CDR2 YSLEER. The CDR3: CASSHSVGGGANVLTF. The CDR3, as DNA: TGCGCCAGCAGCCATTCCGTCGGTGGTGGGGCCAACGTCCTGACTTTC.

This clonotype was picked up one time. V is TRBV20-1 and J is TRBJ2-5; D not certain. The CDR3 has 11 residues. V lost 7 bases and J 2 bases, leaving 8 bases between the germline ends. Per germline, CDR1 DFQATT and CDR2 SNEGSKA (reference sequence). CDR3 region: CSETAQETQYF. The CDR3 DNA sequence: TGCAGTGAAACAGCGCAAGAGACCCAGTACTTC.

The CDR3: CASSRTGLAGGNEQFF. CDR3 bases: TGTGCCAGCAGCCGAACGGGACTAGCGGGGGGGAATGAGCAGTTCTTC. The chain recombines TRBV6-5 with TRBJ2-1; 16 bases align to TRBD2. This CDR3 contains 16 residues. From germline, CDR1 is MNHEY and CDR2 SVGAGI. The junction had 6 bases not matched to a gene; V was cut back by 6 bases and J by 7 bases.

Comments on this clonotype: Compared with germline, one end of the junction differs, possibly owing to a read error. This chain connects TRBV20-1 to TRBJ2-1; the match to TRBD2 covers 11 bases. This CDR3 has 17 amino acids. Germline CDR1 is DFQATT and CDR2 is SNEGSKA (reference sequence). CDR3 in amino acids: CSARDRTSGSSHNEQFF. The CDR3 nucleotides read TGCAGTGCTAGAGATCGTACTAGCGGGAGCTCCCACAATGAGCAGTTCTTC.

This clonotype was seen only a few times. The V and J genes are TRBV20-1 and TRBJ1-2, with D possibly matching TRBD1 (6 bases). Trimming shortened V by 5 bases and J by 4 bases, and 14 bases separated the two germline ends. CDR1 and CDR2 (germline): DFQATT, SNEGSKA (reference sequence). This CDR3 is built from 13 residues. The CDR3 DNA reads as TGCAGTGCTCCCCATGACAGGACCTATGGCTACACCTTC. It is translated as CSAPHDRTYGYTF.

On this clonotype itself: Mismatch with germline at one junction end may stem from a read error. V is TRBV4-2 and J is TRBJ2-4; 8 bases map to TRBD2. This CDR3 contains 17 residues. Germline V gene data show CDR1 as LGHNA and CDR2 as YNFKEQ. The CDR3 DNA sequence: TGTGCCAACAGCCAAGGAGAAAGGAGCGGGGGTAAAAACATTCAGTACTTC. Amino acids: CANSQGERSGGKNIQYF.

The chain carries TRBV12-3 or TRBV12-4 and TRBJ2-3; possible D gene TRBD2, 6 bases. This CDR3 is 15 amino acids long. V was shortened by 4 bases and J by 6 bases, with 17 bases between the two germline ends. The CDR3 loop is CASSSQVGAGDTQYF. CDR3 DNA sequence: TGTGCCAGCAGTTCCCAAGTCGGGGCGGGGGATACGCAGTATTTT.

This chain links TRBV10-3 with TRBJ2-6; D is uncertain. Germline values: CDR1 ENHRY, CDR2 SYGVKD. The CDR3 sequence is 14 residues long. V dropped 8 bases and J dropped 0 bases, with 8 bases sitting between them. CDR3 protein: CAIGRISGANVLTF. The CDR3 nucleotides read TGTGCCATCGGACGGATCTCTGGGGCCAACGTCCTGACTTTC.

J is TRBJ2-5 and V is TRBV6-6; no clear D gene. CDR1 and CDR2 from the germline V gene are MNHNY and SVGAGI (reference sequence). The CDR3 runs to 14 residues. Trimming took off 3 bases at V and 2 bases at J, with 10 bases between the two ends. The CDR3 sequence: CASSYRPAQETQYF. CDR3 in DNA: TGTGCCAGCAGTTATAGGCCTGCACAAGAGACCCAGTACTTC.

This clonotype was seen only a few times. The CDR3: CASSLGQAGGLNEQFF. The CDR3, as DNA: TGTGCCAGCAGCCTTGGACAAGCGGGGGGGCTCAATGAGCAGTTCTTC. The V gene is TRBV7-2, the J gene TRBJ2-1; TRBD2 matches at 10 bases. Looked up from germline, CDR1 is SGHTA and CDR2 is FQGNSA. The CDR3 totals 16 residues. Unmatched junction bases numbered 10, after V lost 5 bases and J lost 6 bases. The variable domain in full, with the rest retrieved from reference TRBV7-2 and TRBJ2-1, is GAGVSQSPSNKVTEKGKDVELRCDPISGHTALYWYRQSLGQGLEFLIYFQGNSAPDKSGLPSDRFSAERTGGSVSTLTIQRTQQEDSAVYLCASSLGQAGGLNEQFFGPGTRLTVL.

The chain joins TRBV7-9 to TRBJ2-4; TRBD1 is a possible D gene (6 bases). V gave up 5 bases and J gave up 0 bases, with 20 bases separating them. CDR3 length: 18 residues. Germline V gene sequence: CDR1 SEHNR, CDR2 FQNEAQ (reference sequence). The CDR3 DNA reads TGTGCCAGCAGCCGAACGCCCTCGGACAGTCTAGCCAAAAACATTCAGTACTTC. This codes for CASSRTPSDSLAKNIQYF.

This rearrangement joins TRBV9 to TRBJ2-7, with 8 nucleotides matching TRBD1. Losses at the gene ends were 0 bases for V and 3 bases for J; bases not matched to a gene: 2. Germline V gene data show CDR1 as SGDLS and CDR2 as YYNGEE. The CDR3 has 14 residues. The CDR3, as DNA: TGTGCCAGCAGCGTAGGGGACAGGAACTACGAGCAGTACTTC. Protein product: CASSVGDRNYEQYF.

V is TRBV18 and J is TRBJ1-2; D is unresolved. The germline V gene has CDR1 KGHSH and CDR2 LQKENI. This CDR3 is built from 14 residues. V lost 2 bases and J 5 bases, leaving 12 bases between the germline ends. The CDR3 DNA reads as TGTGCCAGCTCACCAGAACCCACAGTTTATGGCTACACCTTC. Amino acids: CASSPEPTVYGYTF.

The chain uses TRBV12-3 or TRBV12-4 and TRBJ1-3, with TRBD1 matching over 9 bases. The CDR3 loop spans 22 amino acids. Trimming took 4 bases from V and 0 from J; bases not matched to a gene: 22. The CDR3 bases are TGTGCCAGCAGTTCCTCCGGAGGGGGGACAGGGCCTTCACGGTACTCTGGAAACACCATATATTTT. Translated, it gives CASSSSGGGTGPSRYSGNTIYF.

The rearrangement uses TRBV6-2 or TRBV6-3 and TRBJ2-4; TRBD2 is a possible D gene (5 bases). Germline lookup yields CDR1 MNHEY and CDR2 SVGEGT. Between the trimmed V and J ends, which lost 4 bases and 0 bases, there was a span of 10 bases. The length of the CDR3 is 15 residues. DNA of the CDR3: TGTGCCAGCAGTTTCGGGATTTTAGCCAAAAACATTCAGTACTTC. It is translated as CASSFGILAKNIQYF.

V is TRBV5-8 and J is TRBJ2-1, with 8 bases that match TRBD1. With 4 bases clipped from V and 2 bases from J, the junction kept 11 bases outside the gene matches. The CDR3 has 17 residues. Per the germline V gene, CDR1 is SGHTS and CDR2 is YDEGEE. CDR3 in amino acids: CASSAGQGRPTYNEQFF. The CDR3 nucleotides are TGTGCCAGCAGCGCAGGACAGGGTCGACCAACCTACAATGAGCAGTTCTTC.

In DNA, the CDR3 is TGTGCCAGCAGCTCCGACGCGGGACTCGGTGATCACTACAATGAGCAGTTCTTC. Translated, it gives CASSSDAGLGDHYNEQFF. The chain carries TRBV7-9 and TRBJ2-1; possible D gene TRBD2, 6 bases. Germline CDR1 reads SEHNR; CDR2 reads FQNEAQ (reference sequence). CDR3 length: 18 amino acids. V shed 4 bases and J shed 3 bases, with 22 bases lying between them.